Detailed here is one T cell receptor (beta chain). V gave up 0 bases and J gave up 7 bases, with 10 bases separating them. The CDR3 consists of 13 residues. CDR1 and CDR2 from the germline V gene are DFQATT and SNEGSKA (reference sequence). TCRdb re-analysed the reads in MiXCR, keeping a single row per CDR3 protein. The sample has 630,000 or so distinct CDR3 sequences; approximately 24% are singletons. The data derive from a study of T cell repertoires in cytomegalovirus infection. Study summary: TCR beta signatures that were public indicated CMV infection and matching HLA type.

Sequenced sample: CD8+ T cells from PBMCs. The TCR originated in a human donor in good health (CMV status not recorded). Some clones in this sample may be carry-over from other donors' samples. The gene calls are TRBV20-1 and TRBJ1-3; the D is unclear. The CDR3 loop reads CSARDKKANTIYF. Written as DNA, the CDR3 is TGCAGTGCTAGAGATAAGAAGGCCAACACCATATATTTT.